This entry lists 3 T cell receptor beta chains sequenced from one sample in a study of cytomegalovirus exposure and HLA in healthy donors. PCR primers comprised 60 Vbeta and 13 Jbeta primers. Using immunoSEQ multiplex PCR, the repertoire was profiled, and TCRdb retains in-frame clones only, with some absent. The profile shows 110,000 to 150,000 clones, 75% to 80% of them singletons. The sequencing input was PBMCs. The source of these receptors is a male donor in good health and CMV-seronegative.

The chain carries TRBV28 and TRBJ2-5; 16 bases match TRBD2. The DNA end favors TRBJ2-7, so the J call may be wrong. The CDR3 has 17 amino acids. Germline CDR1 is MDHEN and CDR2 is SYDVKM. The CDR3 here is CASSSGTSGRALYEQYF. The CDR3 DNA reads as TGTGCCAGCAGTTCCGGGACTAGCGGGAGGGCCCTCTACGAGCAGTACTTC.

The chain recombines TRBV18 with TRBJ2-7; 9 bases map to TRBD2. CDR1 is KGHSH and CDR2 is LQKENI in the germline V gene. V shed 8 bases and J 5 bases; nucleotides not matched to a gene: 10. The CDR3 totals 14 residues. The CDR3 spells CASRIGGGGHEQYF. The CDR3 DNA sequence: TGTGCCAGCCGAATCGGCGGGGGGGGACACGAGCAGTACTTC.

The V gene is TRBV21-1, the J gene TRBJ2-5; TRBD2, as called in the table, went unchecked against the DNA. TRBV21-1 has pseudogene status. This CDR3 is 18 amino acids long. CDR3 nucleotides: TGTGCCAGCAGCATTCGACTAGCGGACCCCAGGGGCCAAGAGACCCAGTACTTC. Protein sequence: CASSIRLADPRGQETQYF.